This T cell receptor beta chain was obtained from a study of cytomegalovirus exposure and HLA in healthy donors. The wider study: About 85 million unique TCRs from HLA-typed donors were held in an early release of data. Study-wide results and caveats: An analysis was carried out later, and it reportedly showed fewer N-insertions in an Asian-associated ancestry cluster than the approximately 670-donor mean. Excluded were some V segments that proved indistinguishable, including TRBV6-2 and TRBV6-3. Among the sequence variants, a highly shared cluster was likely an artifact of sequencing.

The PCR employed 60 Vbeta primers together with 13 Jbeta primers. The protocol was immunoSEQ multiplex PCR, while the TCRdb copy is restricted to in-frame clones and leaves out a portion. This table holds fewer than 250,000 clones, approximately 80% found once. The CDR3 loop spans 14 amino acids. Germline assignment: CDR1 MNHNS and CDR2 SASEGT. Trimming took 4 bases from V and 7 from J; bases not matched to a gene: 10. Of note for this clone: The antigen remains unidentified.

This chain links TRBV6-1 with TRBJ2-7; the match to TRBD1 covers 7 bases. This TCR was sampled from a man in his forties or fifties in good health and CMV-seronegative. The sequencing input was PBMCs. CDR3 in amino acids: CASSAAGGKEEQYF. The CDR3 DNA reads TGTGCCAGCAGTGCCGCAGGGGGAAAGGAGGAGCAGTACTTC.